A single sample is the source of the 19 T cell receptor beta chains below, sequenced in a study of Ad26.COV2.S vaccination and SARS-CoV-2 variants. Treatment denoted: roughly 19 received Ad26.COV2.S at low or high dose, single or two shots; roughly five received placebo; per-sample allocation not given. On day 63 after the first injection, vaccine and placebo recipients gave samples. Clones were read by immunoSEQ multiplex PCR, and TCRdb kept only the in-frame ones, dropping some. Of about half a million clones in the sample, about nine tenths were seen once. The material sequenced was peripheral blood, taken in a trial of Ad26.COV2.S vaccine versus placebo. The receptors were sampled from a person aged 18-60 years who received the Ad26.COV2.S COVID-19 vaccine or a placebo.

V gene TRBV11-2 combines with J gene TRBJ2-4; TRBD1 is a possible D gene (6 bases). CDR3 length: 16 amino acids. Trimming stripped 5 bases from V and 0 bases from J, with 14 bases between. Germline loops: CDR1 SGHAT, CDR2 FQNNGV. CDR3 sequence (DNA): TGTGCCAGCAGCGTGGGGGCTGTCCTAGCCAAAAACATTCAGTACTTC. Protein product: CASSVGAVLAKNIQYF.

V is TRBV7-2 and J is TRBJ2-1, with TRBD2 identical over 7 bases. CDR1 is SGHTA, CDR2 FQGNSA, per germline. This CDR3 has 14 amino acids. Trimming took 9 bases from V and 4 from J; bases not matched to a gene: 9. CDR3 nucleotide sequence: TGTGCCAGTACCCTCCCGGGGGGTTACAATGAGCAGTTCTTC. Translated: CASTLPGGYNEQFF.

The chain carries TRBV7-8 and TRBJ2-7; TRBD1 is a possible D gene (6 bases). From germline, CDR1 is SGHVS and CDR2 FQNEAQ. Trimming removed 2 bases at V and 3 bases at J, with 14 bases between. This CDR3 region has 15 residues. CDR3 nucleotides: TGTGCCAGCAGCTTACCAACAGGGTTAAGCTACGAGCAGTACTTC. This gives the protein CASSLPTGLSYEQYF.

The rearrangement uses TRBV30 and TRBJ2-1, with 12 bases aligning to TRBD2. J lost 8 bases, V lost 0 bases, and 11 bases had no gene match. Germline assignment: CDR1 GTSNPN and CDR2 SVGIG (reference sequence). There are 17 residues in the CDR3. CDR3 sequence: CAWSVVLAGGPVDEQFF. In nucleotides, the CDR3 is TGTGCCTGGAGTGTAGTTCTAGCGGGAGGGCCGGTAGATGAGCAGTTCTTC.

The chain uses TRBV5-1 and TRBJ2-1, with 8 nucleotides matching TRBD2. Germline assignment: CDR1 SGHRS and CDR2 YFSETQ. Trimming removed 0 bases from V and 4 bases from J; junction bases left unmatched: 9. The CDR3 has 17 residues. CDR3 in DNA: TGCGCCAGCAGCTTGGCGACGTTAGCGGGACTATACAATGAGCAGTTCTTC. Protein: CASSLATLAGLYNEQFF.

The genes are TRBV19 and TRBJ2-2; weak D call: TRBD1 (8 bases). The CDR3 extends over 15 amino acids. The ends were cut back, 9 bases at V and 2 bases at J, with 16 bases in the middle. Germline CDR1 LNHDA, CDR2 SQIVND (reference sequence). CDR3 protein: CASSQGGINTGELFF. The CDR3 nucleotides are TGTGCCAGCTCACAGGGGGGGATTAACACCGGGGAGCTGTTTTTT.

The genes are TRBV11-3 and TRBJ1-2; no firm D call. The germline V and J ends were trimmed by 5 bases and 1 base, with 14 bases remaining between them. Germline V gives CDR1 SGHNT, CDR2 YENEEA. CDR3 size: 15 residues. The CDR3, as DNA: TGTGCCAGCAGCGAAGGGAGGCAGAATAACTATGGCTACACCTTC. Its translation: CASSEGRQNNYGYTF.

The chain recombines TRBV5-1 with TRBJ2-7, with TRBD1 matching 9 bases. The V gene's germline CDR1 is SGHRS and CDR2 YFSETQ. This CDR3 is built from 13 residues. V lost 6 bases, J lost 3 bases, and 4 bases stayed unmatched. The CDR3 protein is CASKVGQGYEQYF. In DNA form, the CDR3 reads TGCGCCAGCAAAGTGGGACAGGGCTACGAGCAGTACTTC.

The chain recombines TRBV7-2 with TRBJ1-2, with TRBD1 matching over 11 bases. The V gene's germline CDR1 is SGHTA and CDR2 FQGNSA. The CDR3 sequence is 17 residues long. Trimming cost V 5 bases and J 3 bases; bases outside gene matches: 11. Written as DNA, the CDR3 is TGTGCCAGCAGCCCGGACAGGGGGCGACAATTCGACTATGGCTACACCTTC. It encodes CASSPDRGRQFDYGYTF.

The chain is built from TRBV5-5 and TRBJ2-2; possibly TRBD2 for D (5 bases). CDR3 length: 18 residues. Germline V gene data show CDR1 as SGHKS and CDR2 as YYEKEE (reference sequence). V dropped 4 bases and J dropped 4 bases, with 23 bases sitting between them. The CDR3 here is CASSLGGEGYWGTGELFF. As DNA, the CDR3 is TGTGCCAGCAGCCTGGGCGGAGAGGGATATTGGGGCACCGGGGAGCTGTTTTTT.

As DNA, the CDR3 is TGTGCCAGCCAGGGACTAGCGGACCTCACAGATACGCAGTATTTT. This gives the protein CASQGLADLTDTQYF. The chain couples TRBV6-6 to TRBJ2-3; 11 bases fit TRBD2. V lost 8 bases to trimming and J lost 2 bases; unmatched junction nucleotides: 6. CDR1 is MNHNY, CDR2 SVGAGI, per germline (reference sequence). The CDR3 is 15 amino acids.

The chain employs TRBV7-9 and TRBJ1-1, with D uncertain. Per the germline V gene, CDR1 is SEHNR and CDR2 is FQNEAQ (reference sequence). Trimming shortened V by 5 bases and J by 3 bases, and 7 bases separated the two germline ends. This CDR3 has 12 amino acids. CDR3 loop: CASSPWDTEAFF. The DNA for the CDR3 is TGTGCCAGCAGCCCCTGGGACACTGAAGCTTTCTTT.

This chain uses TRBV9 with TRBJ1-6, with TRBD1 identical over 9 bases. The CDR3 spans 14 residues. Germline-derived CDR1 and CDR2 are SGDLS and YYNGEE. Trimming at V came to 4 bases and at J to 9 bases, leaving 5 bases not matched to a gene. This chain's CDR3 is CASSLPGQGSPLHF. The CDR3 DNA follows: TGTGCCAGCAGCCTACCGGGACAGGGTTCACCCCTCCACTTT.

The J gene is TRBJ2-7, the V gene TRBV30, with 15 bases matching TRBD2. Trimming at V came to 2 bases and at J to 4 bases, leaving 6 bases not matched to a gene. The CDR3 has 16 amino acids. Germline V gene sequence: CDR1 GTSNPN, CDR2 SVGIG (reference sequence). In DNA form, the CDR3 reads TGTGCCTGGAGTCCCGGACTAGCGGGAGGGCGTTACGAGCAGTACTTC. Residues: CAWSPGLAGGRYEQYF.

This chain uses TRBV11-2 with TRBJ2-1; no definite D call. CDR3 length: 13 amino acids. CDR1 is SGHAT, CDR2 FQNNGV, per germline. V was cut by 3 bases and J by 12 bases, with 15 bases left in between. The CDR3 here is CASSFLRSPGQFF. DNA of the CDR3: TGTGCCAGCAGCTTTCTCAGGTCTCCGGGGCAGTTCTTC.

This clone was seen a handful of times. The gene calls are TRBV6-6 and TRBJ1-5, with D unresolved. Trimming cost V 8 bases and J 5 bases, with 10 bases left between them. In germline, CDR1 is MNHNY, CDR2 SVGAGI (reference sequence). The CDR3 loop spans 12 amino acids. CDR3 DNA: TGTGCCAGCCGAGATTCGGATCAGCCCCAGCATTTT. It is translated as CASRDSDQPQHF.

V usage is TRBV28 and J usage is TRBJ2-7; D may be TRBD1 or TRBD2 (5 bases each). Germline CDR1 is MDHEN and CDR2 is SYDVKM. The germline V and J ends were trimmed by 4 bases and 6 bases, with 13 bases remaining between them. This CDR3 has 13 amino acids. CDR3 protein: CASSSRGRGEQYF. CDR3 nucleotides: TGTGCCAGCAGTTCCCGGGGCCGGGGCGAGCAGTACTTC. The variable domain in full, completed from reference TRBV28 and TRBJ2-7, reads DVKVTQSSRYLVKRTGEKVFLECVQDMDHENMFWYRQDPGLGLRLIYFSYDVKMKEKGDIPEGYSVSREKKERFSLILESASTNQTSMYLCASSSRGRGEQYFGPGTRLTVT.

This chain links TRBV5-4 with TRBJ2-6; 8 nucleotides line up with TRBD2. J was trimmed by 3 bases and V by 4 bases; bases with no gene match: 3. Germline CDR1 and CDR2: SGHNT and YYREEE (reference sequence). The CDR3 loop spans 15 amino acids. The CDR3, as DNA: TGTGCCAGCAGCCGGCGGGGGGATGGGGCCAACGTCCTGACTTTC. Protein product: CASSRRGDGANVLTF.

This sequence joins TRBV27 and TRBJ1-6; a possible D gene is TRBD1 (6 bases). CDR3 length: 13 residues. Trimming took 4 bases from V and 9 from J, leaving 10 bases between them. Germline V lookup: CDR1 MNHEY, CDR2 SMNVEV (reference sequence). The DNA of the CDR3 is TGTGCCAGCAGTTGGAGGGGGGTTTCACCCCTCCACTTT. This gives the protein CASSWRGVSPLHF.